The TCR beta chain under discussion was sequenced for a study of blood T cell repertoires in COVID-19. About the research overall: Specimens from acute and convalescent COVID-19 originated in the United States, Italy and Spain. The analysed material was cDNA or gDNA that came from T cells, B-cell-depleted T cells, or PBMCs.

In the authors' workflow: Reference gene primers were amplified, and this amplification served to estimate nucleated cell counts. Clones were sequenced by immunoSEQ multiplex PCR, and TCRdb holds only the in-frame ones, with some missing. The DNA gave D and trimming, while V, J and clone size come from that table. The sample includes approximately 84,000 clones, 80% seen only once; the top ten take approximately 15%. Germline loops: CDR1 GTSNPN, CDR2 SVGIG (reference sequence). CDR3 length: 14 amino acids. Trimming took off 4 bases at V and 2 bases at J, with 12 bases between the two ends. Sequences were obtained from peripheral blood. The chain is built from TRBV30 and TRBJ1-3; D not resolved. The sequence came from a human donor in a cohort sampled during active COVID-19. The CDR3 bases are TGTGCCTGGATGCGCTATCCCCCTGGAAACACCATATATTTT. Protein: CAWMRYPPGNTIYF.